This T cell receptor beta chain stems from a study of regulatory T cells in long-lasting Graves disease. General study findings and limits: The TCR repertoire of persistent Graves' patients was less diverse than that of newly diagnosed ones.

As to time point: newly diagnosed GD, antithyroid drugs for less than 3 months. There was RNA extracted from PBMCs, and the TCR library was made from it. With iRepertoire HTBI primers and Arm-PCR of CDR3 regions, TCR beta libraries were built. TCRdb analysed the multiplex PCR reads with MiXCR anew, one entry per CDR3 protein. The sample lists about 450,000 distinct CDR3 sequences, about a sixth occurring once. V shed 5 bases, J shed 3 bases, and the junction held 18 bases outside the gene matches. The CDR3 loop spans 17 amino acids. Germline V lookup: CDR1 DFQATT, CDR2 SNEGSKA (reference sequence). As for this clonotype: The target antigen is unknown.

The sample was also linked to a second study, of T cells in Graves' hyperthyroidism and ophthalmopathy. In that study: Each diagnosis drew on symptoms, thyroxine, TRAb, thyroid ultrasound and orbital computed tomography findings. The HTBI primer set was used in a first-round RT-PCR of the TCR CDR3. Ophthalmopathy cases were set apart from stable hyperthyroidism by a 13 V-J model.

This specimen was peripheral blood mononuclear cells (PBMCs), taken at new diagnosis, from a patient treated with antithyroid drugs. This sequence originates from a young woman with Graves disease. The chain couples TRBV20-1 to TRBJ1-2; 7 bases align to TRBD1. The CDR3, as DNA: TGCAGTGCTCACAGCCCTCAACGAAGGGGGCGAGACTATGGCTACACCTTC. The encoded protein is CSAHSPQRRGRDYGYTF.